One sample yielded the 9 T cell receptor delta chains listed below, sequenced in a study of γδ T cells in repeated Plasmodium falciparum infection. Bulk repertoires came from Vgamma9/Vdelta2+ or Vdelta2-negative gammadelta T cells flow-sorted from PBMC. TCRdb re-called the multiplex PCR reads via CATT. The data contain approximately 60,000 delta-chain clones, around 1.7% of them seen just once; the ten biggest clones take up about 15%. The sequencing sample was made of gamma-delta T cells from blood. The receptor source for this set is a pool of human donors (malaria-infected and uninfected, not separated).

Remarks on this clone: TCRdb's protein for this DNA is that of a much larger clone and differs from the translation at residue 11, likely a read error; the protein shown is the DNA translation. In DNA, the CDR3 is TGTGCCTGTGACACGGTACCTACTGGGGGAGACGATAAACTCATCTTT. This gives the protein CACDTVPTGGDDKLIF. V usage is TRDV2 and J usage is TRDJ1; 9 nucleotides match TRDD3. In the absence of a J gene in TCRdb, the DNA was matched to germline to assign it here. Germline V gene data show CDR1 as GEAIGNYY and CDR2 as EKD. The V segment lost 1 base and the J segment 4 bases; nucleotides outside the gene matches: 9. CDR3 size: 16 residues.

A remark on this clone: The protein given by TCRdb reflects a much larger clone and differs at residue 9 from this DNA's translation, likely from a read error; the protein shown is the DNA's translation. The chain combines TRDV1 with TRDJ1, with 10 bases fitting TRDD3. The germline CDR1 and CDR2 sequences are TSWWSYY and QGS. V was clipped by 8 bases and J by 2 bases; unmatched bases: 20. CDR3 length equals 19 residues. The CDR3 nucleotides read TGTGCTCTTATCATTACCCATGGTCATTTACTGGGGGATACCGATAAACTCATCTTT. It yields the protein CALIITHGHLLGDTDKLIF.

Points on this clone: This DNA's translation differs at residue 18 from TCRdb's protein, which comes from a much larger clone; a read error is likely, and the protein shown is translated from the DNA. The J gene is TRDJ1, the V gene TRDV1; D may be TRDD3 (5 bases). The J gene, missing from TCRdb, was assigned here through DNA to germline matching. The ends were cut back, 1 base at V and 1 base at J, with 43 bases in the middle. The CDR3 has 26 residues. CDR1 and CDR2 from the germline V gene are TSWWSYY and QGS. The CDR3, as DNA: TGTGCTCTTGGGGAACGGGGAGCAGCTCTATTCCAAAACAGGAGGGCGTACCGGGGGTCCACCGATAAACTCATCTTT. Protein: CALGERGAALFQNRRAYRGSTDKLIF.

The sample holds many counts of this clone. CDR3 residues: CALGEPRTFLLHLLGDPLETGGPLIF. The CDR3 DNA follows: TGTGCTCTTGGGGAACCCCGTACCTTCCTTCTCCACCTACTGGGGGATCCCTTAGAGACCGGGGGACCCCTGATCTTT. V and J are TRDV1 and TRDJ4; 10 bases map to TRDD3. Looked up from germline, CDR1 is TSWWSYY and CDR2 is QGS. The CDR3 has 26 residues. V shed 1 base, J shed 3 bases, and the junction held 38 bases outside the gene matches.

The chain recombines TRDV2 with TRDJ1; TRDD3 aligns across 10 bases. Because TCRdb records no J gene, it was assigned here through a match of the DNA to germline. The V gene end was trimmed by 0 bases and the J gene end by 0 bases; junction bases not matched to a gene: 12. Germline CDR1 reads GEAIGNYY; CDR2 reads EKD. CDR3 length: 19 residues. The CDR3 reads CACDTVRDTGGSYTDKLIF. The CDR3 DNA reads as TGTGCCTGTGACACCGTGCGGGATACTGGGGGATCGTACACCGATAAACTCATCTTT.

This clone was counted at least ten times. At one end the junction does not follow the germline gene, possibly because of a read error. The sample has other DNA sequences that encode this CDR3 too. This sequence joins TRDV1 and TRDJ3, with D possibly matching TRDD3 (6 bases). The length of the CDR3 is 19 residues. CDR1 TSWWSYY and CDR2 QGS come from the germline V gene. In DNA form, the CDR3 reads TGTGCTCTTGGGGAAGAACTGGGCCTCCACTCCTGGGACACCAGACAGATGTTTTTC. This translates into CALGEELGLHSWDTRQMFF.

This clone was counted many times. A much more abundant neighbour one base away suggests this may be a read error. The V gene is TRDV3, the J gene TRDJ1, with 9 bases identical to TRDD3. Looked up from germline, CDR1 is TVYSNPD and CDR2 is GDNSRS (reference sequence). This CDR3 is built from 28 residues. Losses at the gene ends were 2 bases for V and 0 bases for J; bases not matched to a gene: 46. CDR3 nucleotides: TGTGCCTTTTACCCCCACCTCCTACAAGTAAACCTCGGGGTAAGATTCTGGGGGATCCCCCCTAACACCGATAAACTCATCTTT. Protein product: CAFYPHLLQVNLGVRFWGIPPNTDKLIF.

The sample holds a few counts of this clone. A far larger clone is one base from this, pointing to a likely read error. This CDR3 is also generated by other DNA sequences in the sample. The chain links TRDV2 to TRDJ1, with 8 bases fitting TRDD3. The CDR3 is 20 amino acids. CDR1 and CDR2 (germline): GEAIGNYY, EKD. CDR3 nucleotide sequence: TGTGCCTGTGACACCGCATGGGCTGGGGGACCCCCCTGGGACACCGACAAACTCATCTTT. Protein sequence: CACDTAWAGGPPWDTDKLIF.

This clone showed up just a few times. A far larger clone differs by one base, so this is likely a read error. Other DNA sequences in the sample encode the same CDR3. This chain links TRDV1 with TRDJ1; D is possibly TRDD2 (5 bases). CDR3 length equals 12 residues. With 8 bases removed from V and 5 bases from J, the gap between germline ends came to 12 bases. Germline CDR1 reads TSWWSYY; CDR2 reads QGS. The chain's CDR3 is CALFSSRDKLIF. The CDR3, as DNA: TGTGCTCTTTTTTCCTCCAGGGATAAACTCATCTTT.